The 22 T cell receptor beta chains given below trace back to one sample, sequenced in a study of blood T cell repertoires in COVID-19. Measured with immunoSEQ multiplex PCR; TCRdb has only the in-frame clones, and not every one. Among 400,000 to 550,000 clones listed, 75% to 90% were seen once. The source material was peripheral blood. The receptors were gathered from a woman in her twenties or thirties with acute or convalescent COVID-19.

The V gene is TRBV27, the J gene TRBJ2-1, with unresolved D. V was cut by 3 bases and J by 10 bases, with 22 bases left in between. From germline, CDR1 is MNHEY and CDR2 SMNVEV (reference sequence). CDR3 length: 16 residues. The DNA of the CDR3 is TGTGCCAGCAGTTTCACACCCCGGCGGCACGCACGGGAGCAGTTCTTC. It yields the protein CASSFTPRRHAREQFF.

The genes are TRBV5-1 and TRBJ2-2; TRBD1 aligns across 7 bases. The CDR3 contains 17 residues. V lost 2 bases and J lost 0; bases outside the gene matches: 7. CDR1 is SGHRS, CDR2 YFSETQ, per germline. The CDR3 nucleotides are TGCGCCAGCAGCTTAAAATGGACAGGAACGAACACCGGGGAGCTGTTTTTT. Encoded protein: CASSLKWTGTNTGELFF. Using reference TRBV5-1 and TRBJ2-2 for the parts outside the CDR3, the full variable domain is KAGVTQTPRYLIKTRGQQVTLSCSPISGHRSVSWYQQTPGQGLQFLFEYFSETQRNKGNFPGRFSGRQFSNSRSEMNVSTLELGDSALYLCASSLKWTGTNTGELFFGEGSRLTVL.

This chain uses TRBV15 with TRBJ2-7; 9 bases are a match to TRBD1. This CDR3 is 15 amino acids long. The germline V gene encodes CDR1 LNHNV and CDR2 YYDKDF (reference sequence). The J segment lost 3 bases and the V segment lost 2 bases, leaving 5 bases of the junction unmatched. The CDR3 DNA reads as TGTGCCACCAGCAGATCTCGACAGGGGGTCTACGAGCAGTACTTC. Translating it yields CATSRSRQGVYEQYF.

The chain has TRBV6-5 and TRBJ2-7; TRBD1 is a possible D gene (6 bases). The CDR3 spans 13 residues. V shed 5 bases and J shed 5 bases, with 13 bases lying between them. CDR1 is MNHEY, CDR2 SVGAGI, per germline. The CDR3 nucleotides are TGTGCCAGCAGTAGCTCAAACAGGGACGAGCAGTACTTC. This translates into CASSSSNRDEQYF.

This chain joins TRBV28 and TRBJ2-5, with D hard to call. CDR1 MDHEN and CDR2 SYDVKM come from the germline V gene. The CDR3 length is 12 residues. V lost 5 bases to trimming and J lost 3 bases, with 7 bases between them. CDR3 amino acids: CASSTLKETQYF. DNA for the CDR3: TGTGCCAGCAGTACTCTAAAAGAGACCCAGTACTTC.

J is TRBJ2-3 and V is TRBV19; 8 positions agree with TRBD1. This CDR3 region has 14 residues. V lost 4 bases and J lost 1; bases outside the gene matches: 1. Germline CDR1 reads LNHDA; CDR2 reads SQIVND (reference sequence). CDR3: CASSKTGGTDTQYF. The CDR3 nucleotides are TGTGCCAGTAGTAAGACAGGGGGCACAGATACGCAGTATTTT.

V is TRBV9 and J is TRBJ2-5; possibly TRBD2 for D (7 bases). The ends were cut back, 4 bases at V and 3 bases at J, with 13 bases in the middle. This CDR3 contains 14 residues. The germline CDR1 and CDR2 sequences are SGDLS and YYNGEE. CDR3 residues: CASSLAGAKETQYF. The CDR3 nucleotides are TGTGCCAGCAGCCTCGCGGGGGCCAAAGAGACCCAGTACTTC. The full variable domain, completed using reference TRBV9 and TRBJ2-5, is DSGVTQTPKHLITATGQRVTLRCSPRSGDLSVYWYQQSLDQGLQFLIQYYNGEERAKGNILERFSAQQFPDLHSELNLSSLELGDSALYFCASSLAGAKETQYFGPGTRLLVL.

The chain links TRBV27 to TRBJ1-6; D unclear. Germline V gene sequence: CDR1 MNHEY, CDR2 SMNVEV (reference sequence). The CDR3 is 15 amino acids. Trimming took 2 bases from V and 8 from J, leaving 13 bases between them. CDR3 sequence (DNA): TGTGCCAGCAGTTTAAACAGCCCCCTTGATTCACCCCTCCACTTT. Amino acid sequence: CASSLNSPLDSPLHF.

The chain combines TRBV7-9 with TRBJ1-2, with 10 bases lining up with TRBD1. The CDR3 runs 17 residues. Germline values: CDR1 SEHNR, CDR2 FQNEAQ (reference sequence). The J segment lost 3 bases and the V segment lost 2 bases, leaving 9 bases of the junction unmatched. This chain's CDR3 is CASSLTGTGASDYGYTF. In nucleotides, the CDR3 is TGTGCCAGCAGCTTAACCGGGACAGGGGCATCTGACTATGGCTACACCTTC. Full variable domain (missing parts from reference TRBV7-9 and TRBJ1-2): DTGVSQNPRHKITKRGQNVTFRCDPISEHNRLYWYRQTLGQGPEFLTYFQNEAQLEKSRLLSDRFSAERPKGSFSTLEIQRTEQGDSAMYLCASSLTGTGASDYGYTFGSGTRLTVV.

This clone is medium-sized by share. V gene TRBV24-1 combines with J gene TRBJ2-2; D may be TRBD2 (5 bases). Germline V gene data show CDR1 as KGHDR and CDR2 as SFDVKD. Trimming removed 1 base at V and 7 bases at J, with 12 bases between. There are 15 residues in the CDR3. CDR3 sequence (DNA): TGTGCCACCAGTGATTTTTCGGGGTTGGACGGGGAGCTGTTTTTT. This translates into CATSDFSGLDGELFF.

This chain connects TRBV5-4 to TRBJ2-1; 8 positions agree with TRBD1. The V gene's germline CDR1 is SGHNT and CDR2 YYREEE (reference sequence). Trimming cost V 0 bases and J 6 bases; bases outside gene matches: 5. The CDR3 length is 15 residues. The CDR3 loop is CASSLGTGSANEQFF. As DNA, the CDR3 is TGTGCCAGCAGCTTGGGGACAGGGAGTGCCAATGAGCAGTTCTTC.

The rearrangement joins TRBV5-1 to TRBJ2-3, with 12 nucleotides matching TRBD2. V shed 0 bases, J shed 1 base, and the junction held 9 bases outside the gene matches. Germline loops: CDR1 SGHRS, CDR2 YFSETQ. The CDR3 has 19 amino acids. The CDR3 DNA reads TGCGCCAGCAGCTTGGCATCCCTAGCGGGGGGGCCAGGCACAGATACGCAGTATTTT. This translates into CASSLASLAGGPGTDTQYF.

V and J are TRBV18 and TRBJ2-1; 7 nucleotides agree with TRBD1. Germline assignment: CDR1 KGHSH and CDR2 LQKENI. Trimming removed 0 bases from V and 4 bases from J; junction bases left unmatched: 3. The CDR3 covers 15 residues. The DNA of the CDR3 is TGTGCCAGCTCACCACCGGACAGGAATTACAATGAGCAGTTCTTC. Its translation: CASSPPDRNYNEQFF.

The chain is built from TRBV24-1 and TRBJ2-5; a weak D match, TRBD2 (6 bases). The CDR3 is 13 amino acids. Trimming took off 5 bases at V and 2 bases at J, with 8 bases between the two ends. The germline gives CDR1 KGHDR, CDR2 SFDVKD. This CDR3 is CATSGGVQETQYF. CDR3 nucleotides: TGTGCCACCAGTGGGGGGGTGCAAGAGACCCAGTACTTC.

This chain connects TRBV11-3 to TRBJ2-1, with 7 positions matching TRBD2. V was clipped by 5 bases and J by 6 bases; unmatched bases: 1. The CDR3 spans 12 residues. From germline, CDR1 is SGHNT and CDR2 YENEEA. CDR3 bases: TGTGCCAGCAGCCGCGGGGGCAATGAGCAGTTCTTC. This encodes CASSRGGNEQFF.

The chain's CDR3 is CASSYAEVDNQPQHF. As DNA, the CDR3 is TGTGCCAGCAGTTACGCAGAGGTAGACAATCAGCCCCAGCATTTT. The rearrangement joins TRBV6-7 to TRBJ1-5; unclear D gene. TRBV6-7 is given ORF status, its function remaining uncertain. CDR3 length: 15 amino acids. V lost 2 bases and J 3 bases, leaving 11 bases between the germline ends.

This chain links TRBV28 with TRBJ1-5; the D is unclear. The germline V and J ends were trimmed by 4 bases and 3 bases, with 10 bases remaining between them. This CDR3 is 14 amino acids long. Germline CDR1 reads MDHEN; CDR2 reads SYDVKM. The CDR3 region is CASSSRVYNQPQHF. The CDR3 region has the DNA TGTGCCAGCAGTTCGAGGGTGTACAATCAGCCCCAGCATTTT.

CDR3 amino acids: CASSLQGQGTITNTGELFF. The CDR3 region has the DNA TGTGCCAGCAGCTTACAGGGGCAGGGGACAATAACGAACACCGGGGAGCTGTTTTTT. V is TRBV7-6 and J is TRBJ2-2; a possible D gene is TRBD1 (6 bases). V gave up 2 bases and J gave up 0 bases, with 19 bases separating them. Germline V gives CDR1 SGHVS, CDR2 FNYEAQ. The CDR3 has 19 amino acids.

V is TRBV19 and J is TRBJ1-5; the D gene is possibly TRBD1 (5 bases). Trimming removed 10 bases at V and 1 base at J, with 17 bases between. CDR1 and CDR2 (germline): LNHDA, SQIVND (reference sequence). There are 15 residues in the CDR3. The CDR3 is CATGKPALSNQPQHF. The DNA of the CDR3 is TGTGCCACAGGGAAACCCGCTTTAAGCAATCAGCCCCAGCATTTT.

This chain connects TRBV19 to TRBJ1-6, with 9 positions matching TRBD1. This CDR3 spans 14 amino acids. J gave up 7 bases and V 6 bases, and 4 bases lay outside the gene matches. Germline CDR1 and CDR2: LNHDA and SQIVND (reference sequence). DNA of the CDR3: TGTGCCAGTAGGGACAGGGGCTCCAATTCACCCCTCCACTTT. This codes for CASRDRGSNSPLHF.

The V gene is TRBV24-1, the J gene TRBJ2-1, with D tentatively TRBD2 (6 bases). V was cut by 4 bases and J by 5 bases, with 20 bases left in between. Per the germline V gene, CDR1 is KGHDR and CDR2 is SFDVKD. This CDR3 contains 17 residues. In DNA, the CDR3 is TGTGCCACCAGTGACCCCCCCTTGGGCGGGACGGACAATGAGCAGTTCTTC. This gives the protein CATSDPPLGGTDNEQFF.

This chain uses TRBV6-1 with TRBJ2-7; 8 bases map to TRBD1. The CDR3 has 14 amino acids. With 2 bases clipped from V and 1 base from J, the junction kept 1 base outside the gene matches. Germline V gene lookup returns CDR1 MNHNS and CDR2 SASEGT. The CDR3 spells CASSEQGASYEQYF. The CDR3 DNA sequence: TGTGCCAGCAGTGAACAGGGGGCGTCCTACGAGCAGTACTTC.